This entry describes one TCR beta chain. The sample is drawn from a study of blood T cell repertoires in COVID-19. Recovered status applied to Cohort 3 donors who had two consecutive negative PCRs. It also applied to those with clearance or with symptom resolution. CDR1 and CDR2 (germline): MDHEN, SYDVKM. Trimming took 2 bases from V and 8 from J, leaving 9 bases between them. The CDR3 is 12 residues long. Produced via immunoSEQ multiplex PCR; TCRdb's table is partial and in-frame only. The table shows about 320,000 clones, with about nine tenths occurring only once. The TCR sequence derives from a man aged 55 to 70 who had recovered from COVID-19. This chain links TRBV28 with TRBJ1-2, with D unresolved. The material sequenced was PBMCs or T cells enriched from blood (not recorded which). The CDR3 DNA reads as TGTGCCAGCAGTTTAACAGCAAGGGGCTACACCTTC. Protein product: CASSLTARGYTF.